This T cell receptor beta chain was observed in a study of cytomegalovirus exposure and HLA in healthy donors. Findings and caveats of the study: In a later analysis, TCR beta V- and J-gene trimming showed a link to a missense DCLRE1C variant. Prediction of most subjects' HLA-A and HLA-B alleles by TCR beta sequences was reportedly accurate. Researchers left out some V segments, among them TRBV6-2 and TRBV6-3, as indistinguishable. Analyses of presence and absence presupposed an approximately uniform sequencing depth across donors.

A remark on this clone: What it recognizes is unknown.

13 Jbeta primers and 60 Vbeta primers were used for the PCR. Sequenced by immunoSEQ multiplex PCR; TCRdb stores in-frame clones only, minus some. The table includes around 150,000 clones, over 60% detected once. Looked up from germline, CDR1 is SGHNT and CDR2 is YENEEA. V lost 2 bases, J lost 1 base, and 14 bases stayed unmatched. CDR3 length equals 18 residues. The V and J genes are TRBV11-3 and TRBJ2-7; the match to TRBD2 covers 7 bases. The specimen sequenced was PBMCs. The source is a woman in her thirties in good health and CMV-seropositive. DNA for the CDR3: TGTGCCAGCAGCTTACTATATCTGACGGGAGGCCCTTCCTACGAGCAGTACTTC. Its translation: CASSLLYLTGGPSYEQYF.